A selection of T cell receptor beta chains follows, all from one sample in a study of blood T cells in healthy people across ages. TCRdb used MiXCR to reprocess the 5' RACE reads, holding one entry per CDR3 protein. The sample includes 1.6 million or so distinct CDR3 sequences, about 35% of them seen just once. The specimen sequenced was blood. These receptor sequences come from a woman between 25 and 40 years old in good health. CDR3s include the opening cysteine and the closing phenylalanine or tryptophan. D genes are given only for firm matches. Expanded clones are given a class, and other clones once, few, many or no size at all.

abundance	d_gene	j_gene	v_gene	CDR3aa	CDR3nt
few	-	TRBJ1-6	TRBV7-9	CASRPSINSPLHF	TGTGCCAGCCGTCCCTCGATTAATTCACCCCTCCACTTT
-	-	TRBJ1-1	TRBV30	CAWSVPGAGSEAFF	TGTGCCTGGAGTGTGCCGGGGGCTGGCTCTGAAGCTTTCTTT
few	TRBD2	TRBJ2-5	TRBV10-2	CASSESAGGFYNEQYF	TGCGCCAGCAGTGAGTCGGCGGGAGGTTTCTACAATGAGCAGTACTTC
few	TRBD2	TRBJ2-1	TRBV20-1	CSALSYEREGRNEQFF	TGCAGTGCTCTCTCCTACGAGCGGGAGGGTCGGAATGAGCAGTTCTTC
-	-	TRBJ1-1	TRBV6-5	CASSYSMVKGSTEAFF	TGTGCCAGCAGTTACTCGATGGTGAAAGGGAGCACTGAAGCTTTCTTT
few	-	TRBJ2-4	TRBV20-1	CSARKAGAAKNIQYF	TGCAGTGCTAGAAAAGCAGGGGCCGCCAAAAACATTCAGTACTTC
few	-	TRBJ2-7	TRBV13	CASSLGIGGARYEQYF	TGTGCCAGCAGCTTAGGAATAGGGGGAGCCCGCTACGAGCAGTACTTC
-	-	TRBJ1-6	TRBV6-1	CASGESSYNSPLHF	TGTGCCAGCGGGGAAAGCTCCTATAATTCACCCCTCCACTTT
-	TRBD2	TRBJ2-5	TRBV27	CTSSLGVAGVWETQYF	TGTACCAGCAGCCTCGGGGTAGCGGGAGTTTGGGAGACCCAGTACTTC
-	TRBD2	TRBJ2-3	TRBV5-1	CASSPLGGSATDTQYF	TGCGCCAGCAGCCCACTGGGCGGGAGCGCTACAGATACGCAGTATTTT
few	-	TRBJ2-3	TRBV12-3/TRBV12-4	CASRYTSATTDTQYF	TGTGCCAGCAGATATACTTCGGCGACCACAGATACGCAGTATTTT
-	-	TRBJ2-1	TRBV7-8	CASSLAINGDPNEQFF	TGTGCCAGCAGCTTAGCGATAAATGGGGATCCCAATGAGCAGTTCTTC